One sample yielded the 20 T cell receptor beta chains listed below, sequenced in a study of cytomegalovirus exposure and HLA in healthy donors. 60 Vbeta and 13 Jbeta primers were used in PCR. Assay: immunoSEQ multiplex PCR; the TCRdb copy retains only in-frame clones and omits some. The sample shows 50,000 to 75,000 clones, 65% to 90% of them seen only once. The sequencing input was PBMCs. The receptor source for this set is a human donor in good health.

J is TRBJ1-5 and V is TRBV30, with 10 positions matching TRBD1. The CDR3 consists of 15 residues. V lost 2 bases, J lost 6 bases, and 7 bases stayed unmatched. CDR1 is GTSNPN and CDR2 is SVGIG in the germline V gene (reference sequence). CDR3 region: CAWSFRDRGSQPQHF. DNA for the CDR3: TGTGCCTGGAGTTTCCGGGACAGGGGTTCTCAGCCCCAGCATTTT.

This chain joins TRBV29-1 and TRBJ1-1; 10 bases are a match to TRBD1. J was trimmed by 5 bases and V by 2 bases; bases with no gene match: 11. Looked up from germline, CDR1 is SQVTM and CDR2 is ANQGSEA. The CDR3 runs to 16 residues. The CDR3 DNA reads as TGCAGCGTTGAAAACCCGGGACAGGGGAAACTTACTGAAGCTTTCTTT. Its translation is CSVENPGQGKLTEAFF.

The V gene is TRBV11-2, the J gene TRBJ2-1, with 8 bases aligning to TRBD2. Unmatched junction bases numbered 4, after V lost 1 base and J lost 8 bases. The CDR3 is 14 residues long. Germline V gene lookup returns CDR1 SGHAT and CDR2 FQNNGV. CDR3 in amino acids: CASSLGRGDDEQFF. CDR3 sequence (DNA): TGTGCCAGCAGCTTAGGGCGGGGGGACGATGAGCAGTTCTTC.

This clone was found a few times. The chain uses TRBV2 and TRBJ2-3; TRBD2 aligns across 8 bases. The CDR3 runs to 15 residues. The trim removed 2 bases at V and 4 bases at J, leaving 5 bases unmatched. Germline CDR1 is SNHLY and CDR2 is FYNNEI. CDR3 sequence: CASSEQRGSADTQYF. The CDR3 region has the DNA TGTGCCAGCAGTGAACAGCGGGGGTCCGCAGATACGCAGTATTTT.

The chain couples TRBV6-1 to TRBJ2-3; 8 bases match TRBD2. The V gene's germline CDR1 is MNHNS and CDR2 SASEGT. The CDR3 covers 17 residues. V lost 3 bases and J lost 0; bases outside the gene matches: 8. CDR3 in DNA: TGTGCCAGCAGTGAGAGTCCGTCTAGCGGGAGCACAGATACGCAGTATTTT. It is translated as CASSESPSSGSTDTQYF.

Regarding this clone: Other DNA sequences within the sample encode an identical CDR3. The CDR3 here is CATRRLTDTQYF. CDR3 nucleotide sequence: TGTGCCACCAGGCGACTCACGGATACGCAGTATTTT. This chain uses TRBV15 with TRBJ2-3; D ambiguous. The CDR3 contains 12 residues. V shed 6 bases and J shed 6 bases, with 10 bases lying between them. The germline V gene has CDR1 LNHNV and CDR2 YYDKDF (reference sequence).

This chain joins TRBV19 and TRBJ1-1; 9 nucleotides match TRBD1. CDR3 length: 14 residues. J lost 5 bases, V lost 1 base, and 2 bases had no gene match. The germline gives CDR1 LNHDA, CDR2 SQIVND (reference sequence). CDR3 sequence reads: CASSIGTGVTEAFF. CDR3 sequence (DNA): TGTGCCAGTAGTATAGGGACAGGGGTGACTGAAGCTTTCTTT. Supplemented by reference TRBV19 and TRBJ1-1, the full variable domain reads DGGITQSPKYLFRKEGQNVTLSCEQNLNHDAMYWYRQDPGQGLRLIYYSQIVNDFQKGDIAEGYSVSREKKESFPLTVTSAQKNPTAFYLCASSIGTGVTEAFFGQGTRLTVV.

The genes are TRBV5-1 and TRBJ2-7; TRBD1 might be the D (6 bases). The germline V gene has CDR1 SGHRS and CDR2 YFSETQ. This CDR3 has 15 amino acids. Trimming pared 5 bases from V and 3 bases from J, leaving 18 bases between. The CDR3 coding sequence is TGCGCCAGCAGTAATGGCCAGGGGCTCATCTACGAGCAGTACTTC. Its protein product is CASSNGQGLIYEQYF.

The rearrangement links TRBV18 to TRBJ2-3, with TRBD1 matching over 8 bases. V was pared by 6 bases and J by 7 bases, with 9 bases of the junction left unmatched. The CDR3 covers 14 residues. The germline gives CDR1 KGHSH, CDR2 LQKENI. The CDR3 here is CASSIGQGANTQYF. In nucleotides, the CDR3 is TGTGCCAGCTCCATCGGACAGGGCGCGAATACGCAGTATTTT.

The chain uses TRBV6-8 and TRBJ1-1, with a weak D call TRBD1 (6 bases). Per the germline V gene, CDR1 is MNHGY and CDR2 is SAAAGT. The CDR3 consists of 12 residues. V shed 3 bases and J shed 8 bases, with 10 bases lying between them. This chain's CDR3 is CASSYWQGEAFF. CDR3 nucleotides: TGTGCCAGCAGTTATTGGCAGGGGGAAGCTTTCTTT.

The rearrangement links TRBV5-1 to TRBJ2-3; perhaps TRBD1 as D (6 bases). This CDR3 contains 15 residues. The V end was cut by 5 bases, the J end by 4 bases, with 17 bases between. The germline gives CDR1 SGHRS, CDR2 YFSETQ. The CDR3 nucleotides read TGCGCCAGCAGTAATGGTAACAGGGTAGCAGATACGCAGTATTTT. Translation gives CASSNGNRVADTQYF.

The chain employs TRBV6-5 and TRBJ2-5; the D gene is possibly TRBD1 (7 bases). Germline loops: CDR1 MNHEY, CDR2 SVGAGI. This CDR3 comprises 13 residues. V dropped 7 bases and J dropped 2 bases, with 11 bases sitting between them. The CDR3 loop reads CASKAGGQETQYF. The CDR3 nucleotides read TGTGCCAGCAAAGCAGGGGGGCAAGAGACCCAGTACTTC.

This clone has just one count. V usage is TRBV7-2 and J usage is TRBJ2-5; 9 bases line up with TRBD2. Germline V gives CDR1 SGHTA, CDR2 FQGNSA. The V and J ends lost 5 bases and 3 bases, in that order; junction bases with no gene match: 1. The CDR3 runs to 13 residues. CDR3 sequence: CASSRGGEETQYF. In DNA form, the CDR3 reads TGTGCCAGCAGCCGCGGGGGGGAAGAGACCCAGTACTTC.

The chain's CDR3 is CASRKWDGGRYEQYF. The CDR3 DNA follows: TGTGCCAGCAGAAAATGGGACGGGGGGCGATACGAGCAGTACTTC. The J gene is TRBJ2-7, the V gene TRBV27; a weak D match, TRBD2 (7 bases). Germline loops: CDR1 MNHEY, CDR2 SMNVEV (reference sequence). Trimming cost V 6 bases and J 4 bases, with 19 bases left between them. The CDR3 runs 15 residues.

This chain connects TRBV4-2 to TRBJ1-2; D might be TRBD1 (5 bases). Germline CDR1 and CDR2: LGHNA and YNFKEQ. The CDR3 covers 15 residues. V lost 4 bases to trimming and J lost 6 bases, with 18 bases between them. This chain's CDR3 is CASSPIFGGPDGYTF. The DNA for the CDR3 is TGTGCCAGCAGCCCCATCTTCGGGGGTCCGGATGGCTACACCTTC.

The J gene is TRBJ1-5, the V gene TRBV19; D gene uncertain. The CDR3 has 14 residues. V was cut by 5 bases and J by 4 bases, with 12 bases left in between. Per germline, CDR1 LNHDA and CDR2 SQIVND (reference sequence). In DNA, the CDR3 is TGTGCCAGTAGTTTACTCACGAATAATCAGCCCCAGCATTTT. Encoded protein: CASSLLTNNQPQHF.

Concerning this clone itself: A read error may produce the germline difference seen at one junction end. The chain links TRBV7-7 to TRBJ2-1; 8 bases map to TRBD1. CDR1 is SSHAT, CDR2 FNYEAQ, per germline (reference sequence). This CDR3 comprises 15 residues. The CDR3 here is CASSLDRGFNNEQFF. The CDR3, as DNA: TGTGCTAGCAGCTTAGACAGGGGATTCAACAATGAGCAGTTCTTC.

The J gene is TRBJ1-5, the V gene TRBV9, with 8 positions matching TRBD1. From germline, CDR1 is SGDLS and CDR2 YYNGEE. J lost 1 base, V lost 3 bases, and 6 bases had no gene match. The CDR3 loop spans 16 amino acids. The CDR3 loop reads CASSGLQGASNQPQHF. CDR3 nucleotides: TGTGCCAGCAGCGGGCTCCAGGGGGCGAGCAATCAGCCCCAGCATTTT.

The chain links TRBV19 to TRBJ2-2; D possibly corresponds to TRBD1 (7 bases). The V gene's germline CDR1 is LNHDA and CDR2 SQIVND (reference sequence). This CDR3 contains 14 residues. Trimming removed 7 bases from V and 5 bases from J, with 14 bases in between. In nucleotides, the CDR3 is TGTGCCAGTATGAAGCAGGGGGGTACCGGGGAGCTGTTTTTT. Translating it yields CASMKQGGTGELFF.

This sequence joins TRBV27 and TRBJ2-1; possibly TRBD2 for D (7 bases). Per the germline V gene, CDR1 is MNHEY and CDR2 is SMNVEV (reference sequence). V lost 10 bases and J 6 bases, leaving 19 bases between the germline ends. The CDR3 spans 14 residues. The CDR3 DNA reads as TGTGCCACCTCCTGGGGGGGGCGGGTCAATGAGCAGTTCTTC. This gives the protein CATSWGGRVNEQFF.